One TCR beta chain is described in this entry. Its antigen is currently unknown. This sample was taken from a study of identical twins. Overall study results and limits: Abundant cord blood beta clonotypes carried fewer insertions; memory repertoires showed none.

V was clipped by 2 bases and J by 9 bases, with 11 bases between them. CDR3 length: 14 amino acids. The germline CDR1 and CDR2 sequences are SEHNR and FQNEAQ (reference sequence). Template switching supplied a universal primer site; unique molecular identifiers were carried on the cDNA. TCRdb ran MiXCR on the 5' RACE reads and lists one entry per CDR3 protein. The sample lists 450,000 to 650,000 distinct CDR3 sequences; roughly 15% were seen once. All donors were healthy Caucasians. The sample was also reused in another study, on yellow fever vaccine responses in identical twins.

The sequence was obtained from a woman aged 18-30 years in good health. This rearrangement joins TRBV7-9 to TRBJ1-6, with a possible D match to TRBD1 (5 bases). Sequences were obtained from CD4+ T cells sorted from blood. This CDR3 reads CASSLQGSISPLHF. The CDR3 region has the DNA TGTGCCAGCAGCTTACAGGGTAGTATTTCACCCCTCCACTTT.